The clone carrying this TCR beta chain has ten or more counts. The data are from a study of T cell repertoires in cytomegalovirus infection. MiXCR, run by TCRdb on the reads, gives a single entry per CDR3 protein. The sample records roughly 230,000 distinct CDR3 sequences, roughly 6.5% being singletons. This sequence originates from a human donor in good health (CMV status not recorded). Some clones in this sample may be carry-over from other donors' samples. The sample comprised PBMCs.

This CDR3 reads CASSSNSLQETQYF. The CDR3 DNA reads as TGTGCCAGCAGCTCAAATTCACTTCAAGAGACCCAGTACTTC. The chain combines TRBV7-9 with TRBJ2-5; unclear D gene. V was shortened by 4 bases and J by 2 bases, with 11 bases between the two germline ends. This CDR3 contains 14 residues. CDR1 and CDR2 from the germline V gene are SEHNR and FQNEAQ (reference sequence).